These 25 T cell receptor beta chains came from one sample sequenced in a study of T cell responses to AZD1222 COVID-19 vaccine. Clones were sequenced by immunoSEQ multiplex PCR, and TCRdb holds only the in-frame ones, with some missing. The sample includes fewer than 130,000 clones, nearly 90% of them seen just once. The sample was peripheral blood, taken 28 days after the second AZD1222 dose. These receptors all come from an adult who received the AZD1222 COVID-19 vaccine.

The chain employs TRBV19 and TRBJ1-2; perhaps TRBD1 as D (5 bases). The CDR3 loop spans 15 amino acids. From germline, CDR1 is LNHDA and CDR2 SQIVND (reference sequence). Trimming pared 4 bases from V and 0 bases from J, leaving 12 bases between. The CDR3 bases are TGTGCCAGTAGTACGCCGGGACGGGCTAACTATGGCTACACCTTC. As protein: CASSTPGRANYGYTF.

This clone has only a few counts. CDR3 nucleotides: TGCGCCAGCAGCCAAGGGACAGGGATTTTCGCCGGGGAGCTGTTTTTT. Residues: CASSQGTGIFAGELFF. The chain couples TRBV4-1 to TRBJ2-2; TRBD1 aligns across 8 bases. The CDR3 covers 16 residues. Per the germline V gene, CDR1 is MGHRA and CDR2 is YSYEKL. V was clipped by 1 base and J by 6 bases; unmatched bases: 7.

V and J are TRBV2 and TRBJ2-7, with TRBD2 matching 10 bases. The CDR3 has 17 amino acids. Germline CDR1 and CDR2: SNHLY and FYNNEI. Trimming took 6 bases from V and 2 from J; bases not matched to a gene: 13. In DNA form, the CDR3 reads TGTGCCAGCAGCACAATCCTCACTAGCGGGGTTACCTACGAGCAGTACTTC. Translated: CASSTILTSGVTYEQYF.

The chain carries TRBV28 and TRBJ1-1; weak D call: TRBD1 (5 bases). CDR3 size: 15 residues. Germline V gene sequence: CDR1 MDHEN, CDR2 SYDVKM. Trimming removed 5 bases at V and 3 bases at J, with 16 bases between. In DNA, the CDR3 is TGTGCCAGCAGTACTACAGGTTTAAGGGACACTGAAGCTTTCTTT. Protein: CASSTTGLRDTEAFF. Full variable domain (rest looked up from reference TRBV28 and TRBJ1-1): DVKVTQSSRYLVKRTGEKVFLECVQDMDHENMFWYRQDPGLGLRLIYFSYDVKMKEKGDIPEGYSVSREKKERFSLILESASTNQTSMYLCASSTTGLRDTEAFFGQGTRLTVV.

The J gene is TRBJ1-5, the V gene TRBV5-1, with D possibly being TRBD1 (6 bases). Looked up from germline, CDR1 is SGHRS and CDR2 is YFSETQ. The CDR3 runs 14 residues. Deletions cut 3 bases from V and 3 bases from J, with 10 bases between. The CDR3, as DNA: TGCGCCAGCAGCTCGGGGGGGGCCAATCAGCCCCAGCATTTT. This translates into CASSSGGANQPQHF.

The sample holds one count of this clone. The V and J genes are TRBV7-9 and TRBJ2-7; D is ambiguous. Deletions cut 2 bases from V and 5 bases from J, with 7 bases between. The germline V gene encodes CDR1 SEHNR and CDR2 FQNEAQ (reference sequence). There are 12 residues in the CDR3. The CDR3 DNA reads TGTGCCAGCAGCTTACCGGGCCACGAGCAGTACTTC. Translating gives CASSLPGHEQYF.

J is TRBJ2-7 and V is TRBV28, with D perhaps TRBD1 (5 bases). Germline-derived CDR1 and CDR2 are MDHEN and SYDVKM. V shed 5 bases and J shed 8 bases, with 13 bases lying between them. The CDR3 contains 12 residues. This CDR3 reads CASSVTGEKQYF. The CDR3 DNA sequence: TGTGCCAGCAGTGTAACAGGAGAGAAGCAGTACTTC.

This clone has only a few counts. The rearrangement links TRBV7-9 to TRBJ1-6; possibly TRBD1 for D (6 bases). There are 15 residues in the CDR3. V shed 1 base and J shed 8 bases, with 12 bases lying between them. Germline V gives CDR1 SEHNR, CDR2 FQNEAQ (reference sequence). CDR3 protein: CASSLVSTGYSPLHF. The CDR3 DNA reads TGTGCCAGCAGCTTAGTATCGACAGGATATTCACCCCTCCACTTT.

V usage is TRBV29-1 and J usage is TRBJ1-1, with a tentative D call TRBD1 (5 bases). This CDR3 contains 12 residues. Germline V gene data show CDR1 as SQVTM and CDR2 as ANQGSEA. V was shortened by 6 bases and J by 0 bases, with 8 bases between the two germline ends. The CDR3 bases are TGCAGCGTGAGGGACGTGAACACTGAAGCTTTCTTT. Translated, it gives CSVRDVNTEAFF.

This chain uses TRBV10-3 with TRBJ2-3; 14 bases match TRBD2. Germline assignment: CDR1 ENHRY and CDR2 SYGVKD. Losses at the gene ends were 6 bases for V and 3 bases for J; bases not matched to a gene: 5. The CDR3 covers 16 residues. CDR3 DNA: TGTGCCATCAGGGCGACTAGCGGGAGGGGAACAGATACGCAGTATTTT. Translating it yields CAIRATSGRGTDTQYF.

This chain connects TRBV5-8 to TRBJ2-7; tentatively, D is TRBD1 or TRBD2 (5 bases each). The V end lost 0 bases, the J end lost 2 bases, and 9 bases lay between the germline ends. This CDR3 spans 14 amino acids. Germline V lookup: CDR1 SGHTS, CDR2 YDEGEE. CDR3 region: CASSLARGTYEQYF. The CDR3 DNA reads as TGTGCCAGCAGCTTGGCGAGGGGTACCTACGAGCAGTACTTC.

This clone was detected only once. The chain uses TRBV28 and TRBJ2-7; 7 nucleotides line up with TRBD1. Trimming took 4 bases from V and 2 from J; bases not matched to a gene: 2. The germline V gene has CDR1 MDHEN and CDR2 SYDVKM. CDR3 size: 13 residues. CDR3 nucleotide sequence: TGTGCCAGCAGTTCGACAGGGACCTACGAGCAGTACTTC. This encodes CASSSTGTYEQYF. Drawing the rest from reference TRBV28 and TRBJ2-7, the complete variable domain is DVKVTQSSRYLVKRTGEKVFLECVQDMDHENMFWYRQDPGLGLRLIYFSYDVKMKEKGDIPEGYSVSREKKERFSLILESASTNQTSMYLCASSSTGTYEQYFGPGTRLTVT.

The chain uses TRBV7-3 and TRBJ2-5, with D hard to call. This CDR3 is built from 14 residues. Germline CDR1 SGHTA, CDR2 FQGTGA. V was pared by 1 base and J by 3 bases, with 9 bases between. The CDR3 here is CASSLNSAKETQYF. The CDR3 DNA reads TGTGCCAGCAGCTTAAATTCCGCGAAAGAGACCCAGTACTTC.

J is TRBJ1-2 and V is TRBV7-2; D is undetermined. The V gene lost 0 bases and the J gene lost 7 bases, with 9 bases spanning the gap. The CDR3 is made up of 13 amino acids. Germline loops: CDR1 SGHTA, CDR2 FQGNSA. CDR3 loop: CASSLAISGGYTF. The DNA of the CDR3 is TGTGCCAGCAGCTTAGCTATTAGTGGTGGCTACACCTTC.

The gene calls are TRBV5-8 and TRBJ2-7; TRBD2 agrees at 10 bases. Unmatched junction bases numbered 9, after V lost 4 bases and J lost 5 bases. There are 15 residues in the CDR3. Per germline, CDR1 SGHTS and CDR2 YDEGEE. The CDR3 coding sequence is TGTGCCAGCAGCCGGCCGACTAGCGGGTTCGACGAGCAGTACTTC. It specifies CASSRPTSGFDEQYF.

V gene TRBV7-3 combines with J gene TRBJ2-7, with 14 bases identical to TRBD2. With 3 bases clipped from V and 7 bases from J, the junction kept 5 bases outside the gene matches. CDR1 is SGHTA and CDR2 is FQGTGA in the germline V gene. This CDR3 region has 15 residues. The CDR3 is CASSLGLAGVGEQYF. The CDR3 nucleotides read TGTGCCAGCAGCTTGGGACTAGCGGGAGTGGGAGAGCAGTACTTC. Based on the CDR3 plus reference TRBV7-3 and TRBJ2-7, the full variable domain is GAGVSQTPSNKVTEKGKYVELRCDPISGHTALYWYRQSLGQGPEFLIYFQGTGAADDSGLPNDRFFAVRPEGSVSTLKIQRTERGDSAVYLCASSLGLAGVGEQYFGPGTRLTVT.

The chain links TRBV30 to TRBJ2-6; D is unresolved. Germline CDR1 reads GTSNPN; CDR2 reads SVGIG (reference sequence). This CDR3 has 16 residues. V was clipped by 0 bases and J by 1 base, with 10 bases between them. This CDR3 is CAWSVLLPSGANVLTF. CDR3 sequence (DNA): TGTGCCTGGAGTGTACTTCTCCCGTCTGGGGCCAACGTCCTGACTTTC. Filled out from reference TRBV30 and TRBJ2-6, the complete variable domain reads SQTIHQWPATLVQPVGSPLSLECTVEGTSNPNLYWYRQAAGRGLQLLFYSVGIGQISSEVPQNLSASRPQDRQFILSSKKLLLSDSGFYLCAWSVLLPSGANVLTFGAGSRLTVL.

The V and J genes are TRBV3-1 (or the pseudogene TRBV3-2) and TRBJ2-4; the D call may be TRBD1 or TRBD2 (6 bases each). V was clipped by 5 bases and J by 9 bases, with 11 bases between them. Looked up from germline, CDR1 is LGHDT and CDR2 is YNNKEL (reference sequence). The CDR3 is 12 amino acids. The CDR3 region has the DNA TGTGCCAGCAGCGACGGGGGCGGCATTCAGTACTTC. It yields the protein CASSDGGGIQYF.

V and J are TRBV11-2 and TRBJ1-1; 12 positions match TRBD1. The CDR3 totals 17 residues. Germline V CDR1 and CDR2: SGHAT, FQNNGV. V lost 4 bases, J lost 11 bases, and 17 bases stayed unmatched. The CDR3 nucleotides read TGTGCCAGCAGCTCAAGCTCCGGGACAGGGGGCTATGGGTGGGCTTTCTTT. This gives the protein CASSSSSGTGGYGWAFF. Based on the CDR3 plus reference TRBV11-2 and TRBJ1-1, the full variable domain is EAGVAQSPRYKIIEKRQSVAFWCNPISGHATLYWYQQILGQGPKLLIQFQNNGVVDDSQLPKDRFSAERLKGVDSTLKIQPAKLEDSAVYLCASSSSSGTGGYGWAFFGQGTRLTVV.

The J gene is TRBJ2-7, the V gene TRBV27, with 10 bases lining up with TRBD2. This CDR3 contains 14 residues. With 7 bases clipped from V and 4 bases from J, the junction kept 7 bases outside the gene matches. Looked up from germline, CDR1 is MNHEY and CDR2 is SMNVEV (reference sequence). The CDR3 sequence is CASKLAGAAYEQYF. The CDR3 region has the DNA TGTGCCAGCAAGCTAGCGGGAGCCGCATACGAGCAGTACTTC.

The V and J genes are TRBV11-3 and TRBJ2-2; 7 nucleotides agree with TRBD1. The CDR3 is made up of 14 amino acids. Germline trimming cut 3 bases from V and 6 bases from J; bases unmatched to any gene: 4. Germline-derived CDR1 and CDR2 are SGHNT and YENEEA. CDR3 region: CASSLDRTAGELFF. The CDR3 DNA sequence: TGTGCCAGCAGCTTGGACAGGACCGCCGGGGAGCTGTTTTTT.

The chain combines TRBV19 with TRBJ1-3, with D hard to call. The V gene lost 8 bases and the J gene lost 3 bases, with 14 bases spanning the gap. This CDR3 has 14 amino acids. CDR1 LNHDA and CDR2 SQIVND come from the germline V gene (reference sequence). CDR3 nucleotides: TGTGCCAGTCTCCATCGGAAAAATGGAAACACCATATATTTT. Encoded protein: CASLHRKNGNTIYF.

This chain uses TRBV9 with TRBJ1-4, with 12 bases fitting TRBD1. V was pared by 4 bases and J by 8 bases, with 9 bases of the junction left unmatched. The CDR3 is 16 amino acids. Germline V lookup: CDR1 SGDLS, CDR2 YYNGEE. The CDR3 protein is CASSRPGQGAREKLFF. The CDR3 bases are TGTGCCAGCAGCAGGCCGGGACAGGGGGCACGGGAAAAACTGTTTTTT.

This clone was detected once. This sequence joins TRBV5-1 and TRBJ2-3, with 7 bases identical to TRBD1. From germline, CDR1 is SGHRS and CDR2 YFSETQ. The junction had 6 bases not matched to a gene; V was cut back by 4 bases and J by 7 bases. The CDR3 covers 13 residues. This CDR3 reads CASSPGDSYTQYF. In nucleotides, the CDR3 is TGCGCCAGCAGCCCTGGGGACAGTTATACGCAGTATTTT.

The gene calls are TRBV7-9 and TRBJ1-1; 8 nucleotides align to TRBD1. Germline assignment: CDR1 SEHNR and CDR2 FQNEAQ (reference sequence). With V trimmed by 1 base and J by 2 bases, 3 bases remained unmatched. There are 15 residues in the CDR3. CDR3 DNA sequence: TGTGCCAGCAGCTTAGTTTCAGGGGGCAACACTGAAGCTTTCTTT. Its translation: CASSLVSGGNTEAFF.